A selection of T cell receptor beta chains follows, all from one sample in a study of blood T cell repertoires in COVID-19. Sequenced by immunoSEQ multiplex PCR; TCRdb stores in-frame clones only, minus some. The table has 45,000 to 65,000 clones, around nine tenths seen once. Sequenced input: peripheral blood. These receptors were obtained from an elderly man with active or convalescent COVID-19. Both conserved end residues are part of each CDR3.

j_call: TRBJ2-1; v_call: TRBV19; cdr3_aa: CASKRARSWPEQFF
j_call: TRBJ1-6; v_call: TRBV19; cdr3_aa: CASSAGNVSPLHF
j_call: TRBJ2-1; v_call: TRBV15; cdr3_aa: CATGRGGSMYEQFF
j_call: TRBJ2-4; v_call: TRBV4-3; cdr3_aa: CASSQDRVPAGVSKNIQYF
j_call: TRBJ2-1; v_call: TRBV5-4; cdr3_aa: CASRIGTSGYNEQFF
j_call: TRBJ1-4; v_call: TRBV29-1; cdr3_aa: CSVIQGGNEKLFF
j_call: TRBJ1-5; v_call: TRBV18; cdr3_aa: CASSRGPGESSNQPQHF
j_call: TRBJ2-1; v_call: TRBV5-1; cdr3_aa: CASSSRPLGGSIYNEQFF
j_call: TRBJ1-4; v_call: TRBV15; cdr3_aa: CATSRDGGTVNEKLFF
j_call: TRBJ2-3; v_call: TRBV27; cdr3_aa: CASSSGDRPLVPSTDTQYF
j_call: TRBJ2-1; v_call: TRBV7-2; cdr3_aa: CASSVGQELSNEQFF
j_call: TRBJ1-6; v_call: TRBV6-5; cdr3_aa: CASSYGPINSPLHF
j_call: TRBJ1-5; v_call: TRBV7-9; cdr3_aa: CASSLGQEAQHF
j_call: TRBJ2-6; v_call: TRBV5-1; cdr3_aa: CASSFHSYAGANVLTF
j_call: TRBJ1-6; v_call: TRBV7-9; cdr3_aa: CASSLARDVRSPLHF
j_call: TRBJ2-7; v_call: TRBV9; cdr3_aa: CASSEGLLNYEQYF
j_call: TRBJ2-3; v_call: TRBV7-7; cdr3_aa: CASSSRLAGFRDTQYF
j_call: TRBJ1-2; v_call: TRBV28; cdr3_aa: CASSSGARGYTF
j_call: TRBJ1-6; v_call: TRBV6-4; cdr3_aa: CASRPGQGDNSPLHF
j_call: TRBJ1-2; v_call: TRBV5-1; cdr3_aa: CASSLTAANYGYTF
j_call: TRBJ1-3; v_call: TRBV19; cdr3_aa: CAAKDRAPGNTIYF
j_call: TRBJ2-5; v_call: TRBV11-2; cdr3_aa: CASSFSGRELETQYF
j_call: TRBJ1-2; v_call: TRBV3-1/TRBV3-2; cdr3_aa: CASSQEYRGHTF
j_call: TRBJ1-1; v_call: TRBV19; cdr3_aa: CASSTWTGMNTEAFF